This is a list of T cell receptor beta chains from one sample in a study of blood T cells in healthy people across ages. TCRdb called the 5' RACE reads again in MiXCR, with one record for every CDR3 protein. The sample has 780,000 or so distinct CDR3 sequences, 45% to 70% seen once. Sequenced material: blood. The receptors here all came from a man between 35 and 55 years old in good health. The CDR3 runs from the conserved cysteine through the conserved F or W. A D gene is named only where the DNA matches it firmly. Size is stated for part of the rows, as once, few or many counts, or as a class when the clone is expanded.

d_call clone_size j_call v_call cdr3_aa cdr3_nt
NA NA TRBJ2-7 TRBV28 CASSSSDTLGSYEQYF TGTGCCAGCAGTTCCTCAGACACCCTGGGATCCTACGAGCAGTACTTC
NA few TRBJ2-7 TRBV4-3 CASSQQAAGSYEQYF TGCGCCAGCAGCCAACAAGCGGCGGGTTCCTACGAGCAGTACTTC
NA NA TRBJ1-2 TRBV29-1 CSVEELVGVTTLYLGYTF TGCAGCGTTGAAGAACTAGTGGGGGTGACGACCCTTTATCTTGGCTACACCTTC
NA NA TRBJ2-1 TRBV20-1 CSVSAGSYNEQFF TGCAGTGTATCGGCCGGCTCCTACAATGAGCAGTTCTTC
NA few TRBJ2-7 TRBV10-3 CAISGNSDYEQYF TGTGCCATCAGTGGTAATAGCGACTACGAGCAGTACTTC
TRBD2 NA TRBJ2-5 TRBV11-1 CASSLNAFSGETQYF TGTGCCAGCAGCTTAAATGCCTTTAGCGGGGAGACCCAGTACTTC
NA NA TRBJ2-7 TRBV5-6 CASSLDWRSSYEQYF TGTGCCAGCAGCTTGGACTGGCGGTCGTCCTACGAGCAGTACTTC
TRBD1 NA TRBJ1-2 TRBV5-1 CASRSHTGDYGYTF TGCGCCAGCAGGTCACATACAGGGGACTATGGCTACACCTTC
TRBD2 NA TRBJ2-3 TRBV28 CASSLAGWTSGRAEADTQYF TGTGCCAGCAGTTTAGCCGGTTGGACTAGCGGGAGGGCCGAAGCAGATACGCAGTATTTT
NA NA TRBJ2-1 TRBV5-1 CASSPSSVANEQFF TGCGCCAGCAGCCCCAGTTCGGTGGCCAATGAGCAGTTCTTC
NA NA TRBJ2-6 TRBV7-9 CASSLAFKSSGANVLTF TGTGCCAGCAGCTTAGCGTTTAAGAGCTCTGGGGCCAACGTCCTGACTTTC
NA NA TRBJ1-2 TRBV5-1 CASSTGRDDGYTF TGCGCCAGCAGCACGGGCCGAGACGATGGCTACACCTTC
TRBD1 NA TRBJ1-4 TRBV7-9 CASSSRGQRTNEKLFF TGTGCCAGCAGCTCCAGGGGGCAGAGGACTAATGAAAAACTGTTTTTT
TRBD1 NA TRBJ2-4 TRBV5-5 CASSETGGYIQYF TGTGCCAGCAGCGAGACAGGGGGGTACATTCAGTACTTC
NA NA TRBJ2-7 TRBV6-2/TRBV6-3 CASSYDVLYYEQYF TGTGCCAGCAGTTACGACGTACTGTACTACGAGCAGTACTTC
TRBD1 NA TRBJ2-1 TRBV20-1 CSARKPTGQVFDEQFF TGCAGTGCTAGAAAACCCACGGGACAGGTCTTTGATGAGCAGTTCTTC
NA NA TRBJ1-5 TRBV7-9 CASSGVGGQPQHF TGTGCCAGCAGCGGGGTGGGGGGCCAGCCCCAGCATTTT
TRBD2 once TRBJ2-3 TRBV27 CASSQGTSGRSDTQYF TGTGCCAGCAGTCAGGGGACTAGCGGGCGATCAGATACGCAGTATTTT
NA NA TRBJ1-5 TRBV24-1 CATSEGQSSNQPQHF TGTGCCACCAGTGAAGGACAAAGTAGCAATCAGCCCCAGCATTTT
TRBD2 few TRBJ2-7 TRBV7-2 CASSLIAGDGRHEQYF TGTGCCAGCAGCTTAATAGCGGGAGATGGGCGGCACGAGCAGTACTTC
NA NA TRBJ2-5 TRBV11-2 CASSPSWRVQETQYF TGTGCCAGCAGCCCATCGTGGAGGGTTCAGGAGACCCAGTACTTC
NA once TRBJ2-3 TRBV5-1 CASSWDRGLTDTQYF TGCGCCAGCAGCTGGGATCGGGGATTGACAGATACGCAGTATTTT
NA NA TRBJ1-1 TRBV27 CASSLSAGWTEAFF TGTGCCAGCAGTTTAAGTGCAGGGTGGACTGAAGCTTTCTTT
NA NA TRBJ1-5 TRBV7-9 CASSLGQGEGGNQPQHF TGTGCCAGCAGCTTAGGCCAAGGGGAAGGCGGCAATCAGCCCCAGCATTTT
TRBD1 few TRBJ2-7 TRBV4-1 CASSQDPVGTGAYEQYF TGCGCCAGCAGCCAAGATCCTGTCGGGACAGGGGCCTACGAGCAGTACTTC
NA NA TRBJ2-2 TRBV11-2 CASSLVGGSNTGELFF TGTGCCAGCAGCTTAGTTGGGGGATCGAACACCGGGGAGCTGTTTTTT
NA once TRBJ2-4 TRBV3-1 CASSSHIQRVGGKNIQYF TGTGCCAGCAGCTCGCACATCCAACGTGTAGGGGGGAAAAACATTCAGTACTTC
TRBD2 NA TRBJ2-7 TRBV6-2/TRBV6-3 CASNVAGGSYEQYF TGTGCCAGCAATGTAGCGGGGGGCTCCTACGAGCAGTACTTC
NA few TRBJ2-7 TRBV3-1 CASSQELGAYEQYF TGTGCCAGCAGCCAAGAGCTAGGGGCTTACGAGCAGTACTTC